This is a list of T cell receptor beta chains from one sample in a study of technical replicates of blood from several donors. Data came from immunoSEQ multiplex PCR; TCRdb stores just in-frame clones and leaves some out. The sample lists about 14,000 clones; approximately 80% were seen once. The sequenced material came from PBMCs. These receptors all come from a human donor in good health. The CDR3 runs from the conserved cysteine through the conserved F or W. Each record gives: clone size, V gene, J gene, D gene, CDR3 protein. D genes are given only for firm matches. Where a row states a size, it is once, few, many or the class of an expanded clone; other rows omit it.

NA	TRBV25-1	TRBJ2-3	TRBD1	CASSADRVEGDTQYF
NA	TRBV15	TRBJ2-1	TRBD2	CATSRARAGGDEQFF
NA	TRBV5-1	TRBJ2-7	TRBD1	CASSLAPGQTNEQYF
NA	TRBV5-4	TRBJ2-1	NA	CASSLDLNNEQFF
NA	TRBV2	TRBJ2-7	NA	CAGKGREVSYEQYF
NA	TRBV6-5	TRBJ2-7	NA	CASSYSITPGVNEQYF
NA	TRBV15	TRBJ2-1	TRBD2	CATSEVAGSSYNEQFF
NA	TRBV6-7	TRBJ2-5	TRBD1	CASSRDRLGETQYF
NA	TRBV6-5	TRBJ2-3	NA	CASSLPGTDTQYF
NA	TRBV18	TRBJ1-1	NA	CASSSTTGGTEAFF
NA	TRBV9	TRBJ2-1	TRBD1	CASSVGTGMTESYNEQFF
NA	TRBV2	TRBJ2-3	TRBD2	CASSEYASGSTTQYF
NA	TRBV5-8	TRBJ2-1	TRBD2	CASSLMAGAYNEQFF
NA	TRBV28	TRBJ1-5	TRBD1	CASKSGQGALSNQPQHF
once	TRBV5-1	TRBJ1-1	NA	CASRADGMNTEAFF
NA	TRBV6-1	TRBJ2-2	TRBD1	CASRQGANTGELFF
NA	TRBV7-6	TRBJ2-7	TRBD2	CASSLTGTRTYEQYF
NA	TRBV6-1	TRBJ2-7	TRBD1	CASLAWDRGGEQYF
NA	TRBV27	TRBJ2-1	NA	CASSLGDYEQFF
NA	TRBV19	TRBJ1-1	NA	CASSVGQPGTEAFF
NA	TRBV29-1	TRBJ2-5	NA	CSATGTAQETQYF
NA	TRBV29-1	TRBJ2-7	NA	CSAVGGYEQYF
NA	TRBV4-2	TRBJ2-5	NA	CASSQDGLAWETQYF
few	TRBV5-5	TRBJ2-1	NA	CASSLVGYEQFF
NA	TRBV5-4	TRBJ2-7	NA	CASSLDRGLSSYEQYF
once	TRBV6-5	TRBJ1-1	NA	CASSTGSNTEAFF
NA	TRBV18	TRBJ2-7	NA	CASSQSLTDEQYF
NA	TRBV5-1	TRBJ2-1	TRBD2	CASSAGTSGNNEQFF
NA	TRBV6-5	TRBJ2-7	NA	CASSYPPSQQYF
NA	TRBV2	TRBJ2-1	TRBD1	CASSWTGGNDGEQFF
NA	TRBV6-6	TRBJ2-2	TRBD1	CASSRDRAGELFF
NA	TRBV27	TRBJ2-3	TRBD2	CASSTLAGGQANTQYF
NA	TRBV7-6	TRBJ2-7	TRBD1	CASSLEGTGTYEQYF
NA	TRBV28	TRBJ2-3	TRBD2	CASSSYIGDGRDTQYF
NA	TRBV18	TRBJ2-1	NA	CASSPGHGDYNEQFF
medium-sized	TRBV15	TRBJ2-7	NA	CATSRERYPYGMGYEQYF
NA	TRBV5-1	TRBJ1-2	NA	CASSLSPANYGYTF
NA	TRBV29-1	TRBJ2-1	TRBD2	CSVGSRTSGTNEQFF
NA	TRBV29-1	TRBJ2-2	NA	CSVNRATAGELFF
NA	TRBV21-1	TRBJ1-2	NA	CAGLDRGPYPNYGYTF